These 23 T cell receptor beta chains originate from one sample sequenced in a study of radiotherapy plus CTLA-4 blockade in lung cancer. The assay was immunoSEQ multiplex PCR, and TCRdb's table has in-frame clones only and misses some. The sample has roughly 78,000 clones, around 82% seen once; the top ten hold 7.1%. The material was peripheral blood, obtained from a patient treated with radiotherapy plus ipilimumab. All receptors come from a human donor with non-small cell lung cancer who had a complete response to radiotherapy plus ipilimumab.

The chain joins TRBV7-2 to TRBJ2-1, with 7 bases matching TRBD2. The CDR3 covers 17 residues. V shed 4 bases, J shed 3 bases, and the junction held 12 bases outside the gene matches. CDR1 SGHTA and CDR2 FQGNSA come from the germline V gene. The CDR3 spells CASSSRGAGSYYNEQFF. Written as DNA, the CDR3 is TGTGCCAGCAGCTCTAGGGGAGCGGGGTCGTACTACAATGAGCAGTTCTTC.

The chain employs TRBV7-2 and TRBJ1-3, with D perhaps TRBD1 (5 bases). This CDR3 region has 14 residues. V lost 7 bases to trimming and J lost 0 bases, with 10 bases between them. Germline V gives CDR1 SGHTA, CDR2 FQGNSA. CDR3: CASKQDNSGNTIYF. DNA for the CDR3: TGTGCCAGCAAACAGGATAACTCTGGAAACACCATATATTTT.

The sample holds a few counts of this clone. This chain uses TRBV7-4 with TRBJ2-7; D is possibly TRBD2 (6 bases). V was trimmed by 7 bases and J by 9 bases, leaving 13 bases between them. This CDR3 is 11 amino acids long. Germline CDR1 is SGHVT and CDR2 is SQSDAQ. DNA of the CDR3: TGTGCCAGCACCCCGGTGGGGGGGCAGTACGTC. This encodes CASTPVGGQYV.

The chain has TRBV7-2 and TRBJ2-4; D remains unclear. CDR3 length: 14 residues. Germline CDR1 SGHTA, CDR2 FQGNSA. Trimming shortened V by 4 bases and J by 0 bases, and 7 bases separated the two germline ends. CDR3 sequence reads: CASSSSLAKNIQYF. In nucleotides, the CDR3 is TGTGCCAGCAGCTCTTCTCTAGCCAAAAACATTCAGTACTTC.

The rearrangement uses TRBV30 and TRBJ1-2; D uncertain. CDR3 length equals 16 residues. V was cut by 1 base and J by 3 bases, with 18 bases left in between. Germline loops: CDR1 GTSNPN, CDR2 SVGIG (reference sequence). CDR3 in amino acids: CAWSARARRWDYGYTF. The CDR3 coding sequence is TGTGCCTGGAGTGCCCGGGCTAGGAGGTGGGACTATGGCTACACCTTC.

The J gene is TRBJ1-4, the V gene TRBV19; the D is unclear. The CDR3 spans 16 residues. Germline V lookup: CDR1 LNHDA, CDR2 SQIVND (reference sequence). V was clipped by 3 bases and J by 0 bases, with 11 bases between them. The CDR3 DNA follows: TGTGCCAGTAGTATCGGATGGACTGCAACTAATGAAAAACTGTTTTTT. The encoded protein is CASSIGWTATNEKLFF. Together with reference TRBV19 and TRBJ1-4, the CDR3 gives the full variable domain: DGGITQSPKYLFRKEGQNVTLSCEQNLNHDAMYWYRQDPGQGLRLIYYSQIVNDFQKGDIAEGYSVSREKKESFPLTVTSAQKNPTAFYLCASSIGWTATNEKLFFGSGTQLSVL.

V usage is TRBV11-2 and J usage is TRBJ1-5; 7 bases map to TRBD1. Germline lookup yields CDR1 SGHAT and CDR2 FQNNGV. The CDR3 spans 14 residues. The junction had 5 bases not matched to a gene; V was cut back by 4 bases and J by 5 bases. The CDR3 sequence is CASSSGTVDQPQHF. CDR3 DNA sequence: TGTGCCAGCAGCTCCGGGACAGTTGATCAGCCCCAGCATTTT.

The chain employs TRBV18 and TRBJ1-1; D uncertain. The V end was cut by 5 bases, the J end by 0 bases, with 10 bases between. This CDR3 spans 14 amino acids. Germline-derived CDR1 and CDR2 are KGHSH and LQKENI. CDR3 DNA sequence: TGTGCCAGCTCAGAGATAGAGATGAACACTGAAGCTTTCTTT. Its protein is CASSEIEMNTEAFF.

V is TRBV19 and J is TRBJ1-4; D gene uncertain. This CDR3 is 15 amino acids long. CDR1 and CDR2 (germline): LNHDA, SQIVND (reference sequence). V gave up 7 bases and J gave up 4 bases, with 16 bases separating them. CDR3 bases: TGTGCCAGTACCTCAGCGGGCCAGCTTAATGAAAAACTGTTTTTT. Protein product: CASTSAGQLNEKLFF.

V and J are TRBV11-3 and TRBJ1-2; the D is unclear. The CDR3 is 11 residues long. Trimming took off 4 bases at V and 8 bases at J, with 8 bases between the two ends. Germline V gene sequence: CDR1 SGHNT, CDR2 YENEEA. CDR3 nucleotides: TGTGCCAGCAGCTCGGGCGGCGGCTACACCTTC. Its protein product is CASSSGGGYTF.

The J gene is TRBJ2-5, the V gene TRBV2; D gene unclear. The CDR3 has 12 amino acids. Trimming pared 2 bases from V and 7 bases from J, leaving 8 bases between. Per germline, CDR1 SNHLY and CDR2 FYNNEI. In DNA form, the CDR3 reads TGTGCCAGCAGTGAATCGTCTCGGACCCAGTACTTC. Its protein product is CASSESSRTQYF.

The chain has TRBV19 and TRBJ1-2; D gene ambiguous. Germline-derived CDR1 and CDR2 are LNHDA and SQIVND (reference sequence). CDR3 length: 12 amino acids. Between the trimmed V and J ends, which lost 6 bases and 7 bases, there was a span of 12 bases. This CDR3 reads CASRTEGRGYTF. As DNA, the CDR3 is TGTGCCAGTAGGACGGAAGGGCGTGGCTACACCTTC.

The J gene is TRBJ2-1, the V gene TRBV5-1; 9 bases match TRBD2. This CDR3 region has 15 residues. V lost 6 bases, J lost 6 bases, and 10 bases stayed unmatched. Per germline, CDR1 SGHRS and CDR2 YFSETQ. The CDR3 bases are TGCGCCAGCAAACCGGGAGCGGGAGGAGGCAATGAGCAGTTCTTC. This encodes CASKPGAGGGNEQFF. The variable domain in full, completed from reference TRBV5-1 and TRBJ2-1, reads KAGVTQTPRYLIKTRGQQVTLSCSPISGHRSVSWYQQTPGQGLQFLFEYFSETQRNKGNFPGRFSGRQFSNSRSEMNVSTLELGDSALYLCASKPGAGGGNEQFFGPGTRLTVL.

The gene calls are TRBV10-3 and TRBJ2-6; 8 nucleotides line up with TRBD2. The CDR3 loop spans 15 amino acids. V trimming: 3 bases; J trimming: 2 bases; junction bases outside the gene matches: 0. Germline V gene data show CDR1 as ENHRY and CDR2 as SYGVKD. CDR3 DNA: TGTGCCATCAGTGACGGGGGGGCTGGGGCCAACGTCCTGACTTTC. This encodes CAISDGGAGANVLTF.

This chain joins TRBV6-6 and TRBJ1-2; possibly TRBD1 for D (6 bases). V shed 2 bases and J shed 6 bases, with 10 bases lying between them. The CDR3 loop spans 13 amino acids. Per the germline V gene, CDR1 is MNHNY and CDR2 is SVGAGI (reference sequence). CDR3: CASSYEGGNGYTF. CDR3 sequence (DNA): TGTGCCAGCAGTTACGAGGGGGGCAATGGCTACACCTTC.

The chain uses TRBV7-2 and TRBJ2-7, with D possibly matching TRBD1 (6 bases). The CDR3 loop spans 14 amino acids. V shed 2 bases and J shed 3 bases, with 11 bases lying between them. In germline, CDR1 is SGHTA, CDR2 FQGNSA. DNA of the CDR3: TGTGCCAGCAGCTTAAATCCAGGGGACTACGAGCAGTACTTC. Amino acids: CASSLNPGDYEQYF.

Worth noting for this clone: The sample contains more than one DNA sequence encoding this CDR3. The chain combines TRBV7-2 with TRBJ2-7; a weak D match, TRBD1 (7 bases). The CDR3 is made up of 13 amino acids. The germline V gene encodes CDR1 SGHTA and CDR2 FQGNSA. Trimming cost V 5 bases and J 6 bases, with 14 bases left between them. CDR3 amino acids: CASSQGGDSEQYV. Here the CDR3 DNA reads TGTGCCAGCAGCCAAGGAGGGGACAGCGAGCAGTACGTC.

This chain joins TRBV4-3 and TRBJ2-1, with no clear D. The V and J ends lost 4 bases and 5 bases respectively, with 18 bases between them. CDR3 length: 16 residues. The germline gives CDR1 LGHNA, CDR2 YSLEER. For the CDR3, the DNA is TGCGCCAGCAGCCCCCACTCGCCGAATAACAACAATGAGCAGTTCTTC. As protein: CASSPHSPNNNNEQFF.

This chain connects TRBV6-5 to TRBJ1-6, with 12 bases identical to TRBD1. The length of the CDR3 is 16 residues. CDR1 is MNHEY, CDR2 SVGAGI, per germline. V shed 2 bases and J 5 bases; nucleotides not matched to a gene: 1. The DNA of the CDR3 is TGTGCCAGCAGTTACGGGACAGGGGGCGATAATTCACCCCTCCACTTT. Translated: CASSYGTGGDNSPLHF.

The chain uses TRBV7-2 and TRBJ2-3; TRBD1 might be the D (6 bases). V lost 4 bases to trimming and J lost 3 bases, with 11 bases between them. CDR1 and CDR2 (germline): SGHTA, FQGNSA. The CDR3 runs 14 residues. CDR3 amino acids: CASSSPQGTDTQYF. CDR3 in DNA: TGTGCCAGCAGCTCCCCCCAGGGGACAGATACGCAGTATTTT.

The V gene is TRBV19, the J gene TRBJ1-4, with D unresolved. The length of the CDR3 is 11 residues. Germline V gene sequence: CDR1 LNHDA, CDR2 SQIVND (reference sequence). Trimming pared 5 bases from V and 7 bases from J, leaving 5 bases between. CDR3: CASSPSEKLFF. In nucleotides, the CDR3 is TGTGCCAGTAGTCCAAGTGAAAAACTGTTTTTT.

The chain carries TRBV30 and TRBJ2-1; 11 bases agree with TRBD1. The CDR3 is 16 amino acids. V was clipped by 0 bases and J by 4 bases; unmatched bases: 5. Germline values: CDR1 GTSNPN, CDR2 SVGIG (reference sequence). CDR3 bases: TGTGCCTGGAGTGTATTGGGGACAGGGGGTTACAATGAGCAGTTCTTC. Encoded protein: CAWSVLGTGGYNEQFF.

V and J are TRBV7-2 and TRBJ2-7, with D hard to call. CDR1 is SGHTA, CDR2 FQGNSA, per germline. The CDR3 extends over 13 amino acids. The V gene lost 1 base and the J gene lost 5 bases, with 9 bases spanning the gap. The CDR3: CASSLGPRDEQYF. CDR3 nucleotide sequence: TGTGCCAGCAGCTTAGGCCCTAGGGACGAGCAGTACTTC.